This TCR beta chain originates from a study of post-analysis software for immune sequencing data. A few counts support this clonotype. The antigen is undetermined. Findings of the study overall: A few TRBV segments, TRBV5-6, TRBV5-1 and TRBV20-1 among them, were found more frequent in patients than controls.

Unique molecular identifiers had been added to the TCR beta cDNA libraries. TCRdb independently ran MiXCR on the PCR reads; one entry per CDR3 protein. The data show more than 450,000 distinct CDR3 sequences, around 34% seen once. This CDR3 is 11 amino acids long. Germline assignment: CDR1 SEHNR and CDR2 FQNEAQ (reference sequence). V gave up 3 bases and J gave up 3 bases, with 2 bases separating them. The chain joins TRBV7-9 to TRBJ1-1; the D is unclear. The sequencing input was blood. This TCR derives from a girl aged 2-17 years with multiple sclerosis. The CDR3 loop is CASSFYTEAFF. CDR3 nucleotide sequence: TGTGCCAGCAGCTTTTACACTGAAGCTTTCTTT.